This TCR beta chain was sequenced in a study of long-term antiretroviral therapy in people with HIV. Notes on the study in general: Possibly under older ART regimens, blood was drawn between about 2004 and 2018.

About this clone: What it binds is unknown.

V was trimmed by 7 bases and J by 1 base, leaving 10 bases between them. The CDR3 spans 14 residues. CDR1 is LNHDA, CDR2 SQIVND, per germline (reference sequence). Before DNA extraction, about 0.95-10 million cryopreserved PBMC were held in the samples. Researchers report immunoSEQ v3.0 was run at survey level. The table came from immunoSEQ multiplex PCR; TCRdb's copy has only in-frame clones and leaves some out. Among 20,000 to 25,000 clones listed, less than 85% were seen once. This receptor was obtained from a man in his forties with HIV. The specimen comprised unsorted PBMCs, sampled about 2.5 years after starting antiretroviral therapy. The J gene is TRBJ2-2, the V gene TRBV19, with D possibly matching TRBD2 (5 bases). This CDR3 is CASTGLVNTGELFF. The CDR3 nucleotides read TGTGCCAGTACCGGACTTGTGAACACCGGGGAGCTGTTTTTT.